One sample yielded the 30 T cell receptor beta chains listed below, sequenced in a study of blood T cells in healthy people across ages. With a J-beta primer mix and a sample-barcoded 5' primer, a second PCR ran roughly 6 to 11 cycles. Each CDR3 protein is one row after TCRdb ran MiXCR on the 5' RACE reads. The sample has around 1.7 million distinct CDR3 sequences, 25% to 30% seen once. The sample comprised blood. These receptors all stem from a woman younger than 45 in good health.

This clonotype was seen repeatedly, ten times or more. This chain connects TRBV10-3 to TRBJ2-5; 9 bases map to TRBD1. CDR3 length: 16 amino acids. CDR1 ENHRY and CDR2 SYGVKD come from the germline V gene. V gave up 5 bases and J gave up 5 bases; unmatched junction bases: 12. The CDR3 DNA follows: TGTGCCATCAGTCCGAGGGACAGGGAGAGGGTGGAGACCCAGTACTTC. Its translation: CAISPRDRERVETQYF.

The J gene is TRBJ2-7, the V gene TRBV9, with D unresolved. V dropped 4 bases and J dropped 3 bases, with 14 bases sitting between them. The length of the CDR3 is 14 residues. Germline V gene lookup returns CDR1 SGDLS and CDR2 YYNGEE. The CDR3 is CASSRDLGSYEQYF. In DNA form, the CDR3 reads TGTGCCAGCAGCCGCGACCTAGGCAGCTACGAGCAGTACTTC.

This clonotype was detected only once. The chain is built from TRBV5-1 and TRBJ1-3; TRBD1 agrees at 7 bases. Germline trimming cut 0 bases from V and 0 bases from J; bases unmatched to any gene: 3. In germline, CDR1 is SGHRS, CDR2 YFSETQ. CDR3 size: 16 residues. This chain's CDR3 is CASSLGGQDSGNTIYF. The CDR3, as DNA: TGCGCCAGCAGCTTGGGTGGACAGGACTCTGGAAACACCATATATTTT. Combining the CDR3 with reference TRBV5-1 and TRBJ1-3 gives the whole variable domain KAGVTQTPRYLIKTRGQQVTLSCSPISGHRSVSWYQQTPGQGLQFLFEYFSETQRNKGNFPGRFSGRQFSNSRSEMNVSTLELGDSALYLCASSLGGQDSGNTIYFGEGSWLTVV.

The chain uses TRBV19 and TRBJ1-2; D call uncertain. Trimming cost V 3 bases and J 4 bases, with 15 bases left between them. The CDR3 spans 15 residues. Looked up from germline, CDR1 is LNHDA and CDR2 is SQIVND (reference sequence). The CDR3 region is CASSIVVRGLYGYTF. CDR3 coding DNA: TGTGCCAGTAGTATTGTTGTTCGGGGTCTCTATGGCTACACCTTC.

This clonotype was recorded many times. The V gene is TRBV2, the J gene TRBJ2-3; 11 bases align to TRBD1. There are 14 residues in the CDR3. CDR1 is SNHLY, CDR2 FYNNEI, per germline. Trimming took 6 bases from V and 3 from J; bases not matched to a gene: 2. CDR3 sequence reads: CASSGTGGTDTQYF. CDR3 DNA sequence: TGTGCCAGCAGCGGGACAGGGGGTACAGATACGCAGTATTTT.

A few counts support this clonotype. CDR3 in DNA: TGTGCCAGCAGTGAATACGGTGCGGGATCCACAGATACGCAGTATTTT. Amino acid sequence: CASSEYGAGSTDTQYF. The V gene is TRBV25-1, the J gene TRBJ2-3; possible D gene TRBD2, 6 bases. The V gene lost 0 bases and the J gene lost 2 bases, with 12 bases spanning the gap. The CDR3 runs to 16 residues. The germline CDR1 and CDR2 sequences are MGHDK and SYGVNS. The full variable domain, completed using reference TRBV25-1 and TRBJ2-3, is EADIYQTPRYLVIGTGKKITLECSQTMGHDKMYWYQQDPGMELHLIHYSYGVNSTEKGDLSSESTVSRIRTEHFPLTLESARPSHTSQYLCASSEYGAGSTDTQYFGPGTRLTVL.

This clonotype was seen more than once but under ten times. J is TRBJ1-1 and V is TRBV29-1; D gene unclear. CDR3 size: 13 residues. V was cut by 4 bases and J by 3 bases, with 12 bases left in between. The V gene's germline CDR1 is SQVTM and CDR2 ANQGSEA. CDR3 sequence (DNA): TGCAGCGTTGGGCCGCTCCGGGACACTGAAGCTTTCTTT. This codes for CSVGPLRDTEAFF.

The chain links TRBV9 to TRBJ2-1; no definite D call. CDR1 and CDR2 from the germline V gene are SGDLS and YYNGEE. V lost 4 bases and J lost 6, with 11 bases in between. This CDR3 comprises 13 residues. In DNA, the CDR3 is TGTGCCAGCAGCACCCGGACGAGCAATGAGCAGTTCTTC. Residues: CASSTRTSNEQFF. Drawing the rest from reference TRBV9 and TRBJ2-1, the complete variable domain is DSGVTQTPKHLITATGQRVTLRCSPRSGDLSVYWYQQSLDQGLQFLIQYYNGEERAKGNILERFSAQQFPDLHSELNLSSLELGDSALYFCASSTRTSNEQFFGPGTRLTVL.

Ten or more counts support this clonotype. This chain joins TRBV10-1 and TRBJ2-1; D is perhaps TRBD1 or TRBD2 (5 bases each). Germline V gene lookup returns CDR1 WNHNN and CDR2 SYGVQD (reference sequence). V was shortened by 0 bases and J by 9 bases, with 12 bases between the two germline ends. The CDR3 has 14 residues. As DNA, the CDR3 is TGCGCCAGCAGTGAGTCTATCCGGGGCGCTGAGCAGTTCTTC. Translation gives CASSESIRGAEQFF.

This clonotype was seen a handful of times. The chain recombines TRBV24-1 with TRBJ2-5; TRBD1 is a possible D gene (5 bases). The germline CDR1 and CDR2 sequences are KGHDR and SFDVKD. CDR3 length equals 15 residues. Trimming pared 3 bases from V and 3 bases from J, leaving 13 bases between. The CDR3 sequence: CATSDSRGGKETQYF. As DNA, the CDR3 is TGTGCCACCAGTGATAGTAGGGGTGGAAAAGAGACCCAGTACTTC.

V and J are TRBV21-1 and TRBJ1-1. TRBV21-1 is annotated as a pseudogene. There are 14 residues in the CDR3. DNA of the CDR3: TGTGCCAGCGGCCCTAGGAGGCCGAACACTGAAGCTTTCTTT. Its translation: CASGPRRPNTEAFF.

The chain links TRBV24-1 to TRBJ1-2; no definite D call. Germline V lookup: CDR1 KGHDR, CDR2 SFDVKD. This CDR3 is built from 11 residues. V lost 6 bases and J lost 1, with 2 bases in between. CDR3 in amino acids: CATSNNYGYTF. The CDR3 coding sequence is TGTGCCACCAGTAATAACTATGGCTACACCTTC.

This sequence joins TRBV7-9 and TRBJ2-7, with TRBD1 matching over 7 bases. CDR3 size: 19 residues. CDR1 is SEHNR and CDR2 is FQNEAQ in the germline V gene (reference sequence). Trimming cost V 6 bases and J 0 bases; bases outside gene matches: 20. CDR3 coding DNA: TGTGCCAGCAGGCGGACCGGGACAGACCCCCGCGTCGGCTCCTACGAGCAGTACTTC. This codes for CASRRTGTDPRVGSYEQYF.

The chain combines TRBV4-1 with TRBJ2-1; possible D gene TRBD1, 6 bases. The CDR3 sequence is 16 residues long. V was clipped by 4 bases and J by 1 base, with 14 bases between them. The V gene's germline CDR1 is MGHRA and CDR2 YSYEKL. The CDR3 reads CASSPYRDRSYNEQFF. For the CDR3, the DNA is TGCGCCAGCAGCCCCTACAGGGATCGGTCCTACAATGAGCAGTTCTTC.

This chain links TRBV20-1 with TRBJ2-1; 8 bases are shared with TRBD1. The CDR3 runs to 16 residues. Per germline, CDR1 DFQATT and CDR2 SNEGSKA (reference sequence). V shed 6 bases, J shed 7 bases, and the junction held 17 bases outside the gene matches. CDR3 region: CSATKPDRAIGNEQFF. The CDR3 DNA is TGCAGTGCCACTAAACCGGACAGGGCGATAGGAAATGAGCAGTTCTTC.

This clonotype was counted ten times or more. The rearrangement uses TRBV10-1 and TRBJ2-1; D unresolved. The CDR3 covers 15 residues. Trimming removed 2 bases at V and 2 bases at J, with 10 bases between. Germline V gives CDR1 WNHNN, CDR2 SYGVQD (reference sequence). CDR3 protein: CASSEALGTYNEQFF. CDR3 nucleotides: TGCGCCAGCAGTGAGGCTTTGGGAACCTACAATGAGCAGTTCTTC.

This clonotype was seen a few times. The chain has TRBV11-2 and TRBJ2-7; possibly TRBD2 for D (5 bases). Germline V CDR1 and CDR2: SGHAT, FQNNGV. The CDR3 runs to 15 residues. V lost 5 bases and J lost 2, with 16 bases in between. CDR3 in amino acids: CASSPPGSTAYEQYF. Written as DNA, the CDR3 is TGTGCCAGCAGCCCACCGGGATCAACGGCCTACGAGCAGTACTTC.

This clonotype has only a few counts. The V gene is TRBV6-6, the J gene TRBJ2-4; TRBD1 matches at 9 bases. The germline gives CDR1 MNHNY, CDR2 SVGAGI (reference sequence). V lost 10 bases and J lost 3; bases outside the gene matches: 13. This CDR3 spans 16 amino acids. The CDR3, as DNA: TGTGCCACCAAACCCGGCCAGGACAGGGGCAAAAACATTCAGTACTTC. Its protein is CATKPGQDRGKNIQYF.

V usage is TRBV20-1 and J usage is TRBJ1-4; D might be TRBD1 (5 bases). This CDR3 spans 13 amino acids. Trimming left V 4 bases short and J 10 bases short, with 16 bases between. CDR1 and CDR2 (germline): DFQATT, SNEGSKA (reference sequence). The CDR3 DNA follows: TGCAGTGCTATCGACGGTTTGGGGGGAAAACTGTTTTTT. Protein sequence: CSAIDGLGGKLFF.

Of note for this clonotype: The junction differs from germline at one of its ends, possibly a read error. This chain uses TRBV28 with TRBJ1-4, with TRBD1 matching over 9 bases. Germline V gene lookup returns CDR1 MDHEN and CDR2 SYDVKM. This CDR3 region has 16 residues. The CDR3 bases are TGTGCCAGCAGTCCGACCGGACAGGGGTTTGAGGAAAAACGGTTTTTT. Translating gives CASSPTGQGFEEKRFF.

This chain connects TRBV19 to TRBJ2-1; TRBD2 aligns across 9 bases. The CDR3 spans 15 residues. CDR1 and CDR2 (germline): LNHDA, SQIVND (reference sequence). V lost 2 bases to trimming and J lost 13 bases; unmatched junction nucleotides: 12. The CDR3 nucleotides read TGTGCCAGTAGTATATCGATAGCGGGAGTAGAGACCCAGTTCTTC. This gives the protein CASSISIAGVETQFF.

CDR3 DNA: TGTGCCAGCAGCCGTTTTGGGGGAGGCACCTACGAGCAGTACTTC. Its protein is CASSRFGGGTYEQYF. The chain carries TRBV11-2 and TRBJ2-7; TRBD2 is a possible D gene (6 bases). CDR3 length: 15 amino acids. With 5 bases removed from V and 2 bases from J, the gap between germline ends came to 16 bases. Germline CDR1 is SGHAT and CDR2 is FQNNGV.

This clonotype was observed a few times. The rearrangement joins TRBV7-2 to TRBJ2-7; 8 bases match TRBD2. The CDR3 sequence is 17 residues long. Germline lookup yields CDR1 SGHTA and CDR2 FQGNSA. V shed 2 bases, J shed 6 bases, and the junction held 15 bases outside the gene matches. The CDR3 DNA follows: TGTGCCAGCAGCTTAAACTTGGCGGGGGGTGGATCTTCCGAGCAGTACTTC. Translated: CASSLNLAGGGSSEQYF. Full variable domain (rest looked up from reference TRBV7-2 and TRBJ2-7): GAGVSQSPSNKVTEKGKDVELRCDPISGHTALYWYRQSLGQGLEFLIYFQGNSAPDKSGLPSDRFSAERTGGSVSTLTIQRTQQEDSAVYLCASSLNLAGGGSSEQYFGPGTRLTVT.

The CDR3, as DNA: TGCGCCAGCAGCCAAAAAAACAGGGGGGCCGCCCAAGAGACCCAGTACTTC. It specifies CASSQKNRGAAQETQYF. The chain links TRBV4-1 to TRBJ2-5; TRBD1 agrees at 8 bases. J gave up 1 base and V 2 bases, and 9 bases lay outside the gene matches. CDR3 length: 17 residues. Germline V gives CDR1 MGHRA, CDR2 YSYEKL.

The chain couples TRBV11-2 to TRBJ2-7, with D unclear. V was clipped by 1 base and J by 1 base, with 8 bases between them. The V gene's germline CDR1 is SGHAT and CDR2 FQNNGV. The CDR3 contains 14 residues. The CDR3 protein is CASSLVTHSYEQYF. The CDR3 DNA follows: TGTGCCAGCAGCTTAGTGACCCATTCCTACGAGCAGTACTTC.

This rearrangement joins TRBV18 to TRBJ2-4; TRBD1 is a possible D gene (5 bases). This CDR3 comprises 14 residues. Germline V lookup: CDR1 KGHSH, CDR2 LQKENI. V lost 6 bases and J lost 0, with 9 bases in between. DNA for the CDR3: TGTGCCAGCTCGCAGACAGTAGCCAAAAACATTCAGTACTTC. Its protein is CASSQTVAKNIQYF.

This clonotype was counted at least ten times. V usage is TRBV25-1 and J usage is TRBJ2-7; the D is unclear. The CDR3 has 12 residues. Germline CDR1 and CDR2: MGHDK and SYGVNS. V was clipped by 4 bases and J by 2 bases, with 6 bases between them. For the CDR3, the DNA is TGTGCCAGCAGTGGACTTACCTACGAGCAGTACTTC. Translation gives CASSGLTYEQYF.

This clonotype was recorded a few times. The chain recombines TRBV5-1 with TRBJ2-7, with D possibly being TRBD2 (6 bases). There are 14 residues in the CDR3. Germline CDR1 reads SGHRS; CDR2 reads YFSETQ. The V end was cut by 4 bases, the J end by 2 bases, with 13 bases between. The CDR3 DNA sequence: TGCGCCAGCAGCCGTCGCAGGGAGGCCTACGAGCAGTACTTC. It yields the protein CASSRRREAYEQYF.

This clonotype was counted many times. The chain has TRBV5-1 and TRBJ2-4; D not resolved. The germline V gene encodes CDR1 SGHRS and CDR2 YFSETQ. The CDR3 is 14 amino acids. V was pared by 0 bases and J by 3 bases, with 7 bases between. The CDR3 loop reads CASSLGGIKNIQYF. In DNA form, the CDR3 reads TGCGCCAGCAGCTTGGGGGGTATCAAAAACATTCAGTACTTC.

A remark on this clonotype: A much larger clone sits a single nucleotide away, making a read error possible. The chain links TRBV7-9 to TRBJ2-7; D is possibly TRBD2 (5 bases). CDR3 size: 14 residues. The germline V gene encodes CDR1 SEHNR and CDR2 FQNEAQ (reference sequence). CDR3 residues: CTSSKTTSSYEQYF. The CDR3 coding sequence is TGTACCAGCAGCAAGACTACCAGCTCCTACGAGCAGTACTTC.